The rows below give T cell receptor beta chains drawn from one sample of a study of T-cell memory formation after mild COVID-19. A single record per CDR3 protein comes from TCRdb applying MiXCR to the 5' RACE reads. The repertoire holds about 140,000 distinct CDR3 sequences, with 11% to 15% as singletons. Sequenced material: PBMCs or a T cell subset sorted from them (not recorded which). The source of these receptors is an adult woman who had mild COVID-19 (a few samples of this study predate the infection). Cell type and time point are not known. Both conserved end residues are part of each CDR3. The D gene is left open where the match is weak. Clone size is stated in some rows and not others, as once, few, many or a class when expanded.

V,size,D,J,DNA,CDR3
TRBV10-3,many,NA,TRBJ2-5,TGTGCCATCGGCTCGGGGTGGCAGGCACAAGAGACCCAGTACTTC,CAIGSGWQAQETQYF
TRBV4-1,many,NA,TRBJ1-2,TGCGCCAGCAGCCAAGACGGCGGAGGTGGCTACACCTTC,CASSQDGGGGYTF
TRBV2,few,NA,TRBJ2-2,TGTGCCAGCAGTCGGTCTACCGGGGAGCTGTTTTTT,CASSRSTGELFF
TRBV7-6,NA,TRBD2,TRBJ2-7,TGTGCCAGCAGCCCACCGAGGACTAGCGGGACCTACGAGCAGTACTTC,CASSPPRTSGTYEQYF
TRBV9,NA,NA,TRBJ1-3,TGTGCCAGCAGCGTAGGTGAAGCCTATCTTTTACACTCTGGAAACACCATATATTTT,CASSVGEAYLLHSGNTIYF
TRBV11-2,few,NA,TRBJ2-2,TGTGCCAGCAGCTTAGAGATCGGGTGGGCAGAGAACACCGGGGAGCTGTTTTTT,CASSLEIGWAENTGELFF
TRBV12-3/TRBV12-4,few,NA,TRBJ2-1,TGTGCCAGCAGTTCCCGGGACAACAATGAGCAGTTCTTC,CASSSRDNNEQFF
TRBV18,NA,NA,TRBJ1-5,TGTGCCAGCTCACCAACAGCCTATCAGCCCCAGCATTTT,CASSPTAYQPQHF
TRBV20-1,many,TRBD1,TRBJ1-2,TGCAGTCTAAAAAGCGACAGGGGGCGTAGTGGCTACACCTTC,CSLKSDRGRSGYTF
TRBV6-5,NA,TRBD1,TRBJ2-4,TGTGCCAGCACCCCCGGACAGGGGGCGGACATTCAGTACTTC,CASTPGQGADIQYF
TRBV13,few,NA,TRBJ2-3,TGTGCCAGCAGCAACCTTAGCACAGATACGCAGTATTTT,CASSNLSTDTQYF
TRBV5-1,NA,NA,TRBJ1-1,TGCGCCAGCAGGGAAACAGGGTATAGCACTGAAGCTTTCTTT,CASRETGYSTEAFF
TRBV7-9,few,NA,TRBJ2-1,TGTGCCAGCAGCCTTGAAGGGGGGGCACCCGATGAGCAGTTCTTC,CASSLEGGAPDEQFF
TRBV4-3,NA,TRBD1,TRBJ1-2,TGCGCCAGCAGCCAAAATAGAGTCGGACAGGGAGGCTACACCTTC,CASSQNRVGQGGYTF
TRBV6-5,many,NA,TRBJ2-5,TGTGCCAGCAGTCGCTACCCTAGGGAGACCCAGTACTTC,CASSRYPRETQYF
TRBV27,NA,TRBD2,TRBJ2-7,TGTGCCAGCAGTGGGGGGGGACTAGCGGGAGCCTACGAGCAGTACTTC,CASSGGGLAGAYEQYF
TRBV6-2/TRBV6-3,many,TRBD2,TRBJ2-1,TGTGCCAGCAGTTACTTCAAAGCGGGAGGTAACTACAATGAGCAGTTCTTC,CASSYFKAGGNYNEQFF
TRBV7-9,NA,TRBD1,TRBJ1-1,TGTGCCAGCAGCGTAACAGGGGTCCGATTCAATGGTGAAGCTTTCTTT,CASSVTGVRFNGEAFF